Sequencing of this T cell receptor beta chain was carried out in a study of PD-L1 blockade in urothelial cancer. The wider study: Around 2014 therapy began: atezolizumab 1,200 mg intravenously every 3 weeks. About 90% of the 29 patients were males with bladder-origin urothelial cancer. When blood samples were assessed, the median T cell count was 141,255.

Time point indicated: pretreatment peripheral blood. Metastatic or locally advanced urothelial carcinoma was present in the patients. Using immunoSEQ multiplex PCR, the repertoire was profiled, and TCRdb retains in-frame clones only, with some absent. Among just under 65,000 clones listed, 75% to 90% were seen once. This clone turned up a few times. The length of the CDR3 is 17 residues. The sequenced sample was PBMCs, obtained around atezolizumab (anti-PD-L1) treatment. This receptor was obtained from a man in his sixties or seventies with urothelial cancer. The chain employs TRBV7-5 and TRBJ1-4; TRBD1, as called in the table, went unchecked against the DNA. TRBV7-5 is a known pseudogene. The CDR3 nucleotides read TGTGCCAGAAGCTTAGGATCGGGACATTTAAAGGGTGAAAAACTGTTTTTT. It codes for CARSLGSGHLKGEKLFF.